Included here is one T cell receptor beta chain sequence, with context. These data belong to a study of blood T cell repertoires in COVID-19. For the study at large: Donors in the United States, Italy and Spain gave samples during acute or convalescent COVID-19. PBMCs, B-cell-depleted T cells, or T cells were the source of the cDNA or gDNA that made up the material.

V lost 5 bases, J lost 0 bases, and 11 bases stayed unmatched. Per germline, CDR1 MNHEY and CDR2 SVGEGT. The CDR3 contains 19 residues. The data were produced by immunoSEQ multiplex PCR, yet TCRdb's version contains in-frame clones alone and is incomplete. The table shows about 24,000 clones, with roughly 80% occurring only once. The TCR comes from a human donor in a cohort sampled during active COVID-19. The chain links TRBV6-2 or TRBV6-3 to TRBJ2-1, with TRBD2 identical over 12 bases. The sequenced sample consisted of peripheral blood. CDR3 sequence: CASSPSLAGGLSSYNEQFF. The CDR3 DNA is TGTGCCAGCAGTCCCTCACTAGCGGGGGGCCTGAGCTCCTACAATGAGCAGTTCTTC.